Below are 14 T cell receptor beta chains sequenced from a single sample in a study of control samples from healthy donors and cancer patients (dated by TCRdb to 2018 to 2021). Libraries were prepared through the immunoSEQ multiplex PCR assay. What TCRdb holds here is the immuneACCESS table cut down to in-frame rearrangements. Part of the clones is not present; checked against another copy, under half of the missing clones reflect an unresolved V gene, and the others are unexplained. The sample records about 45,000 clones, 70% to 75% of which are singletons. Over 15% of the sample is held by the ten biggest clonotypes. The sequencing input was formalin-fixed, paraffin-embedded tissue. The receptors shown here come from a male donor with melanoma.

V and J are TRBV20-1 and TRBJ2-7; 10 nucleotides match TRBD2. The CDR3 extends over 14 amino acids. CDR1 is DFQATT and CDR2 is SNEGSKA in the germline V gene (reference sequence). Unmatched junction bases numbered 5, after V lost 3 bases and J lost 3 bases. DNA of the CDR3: TGCAGTGCTAGTAGGACTAGCGGACACTACGAGCAGTACTTC. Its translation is CSASRTSGHYEQYF.

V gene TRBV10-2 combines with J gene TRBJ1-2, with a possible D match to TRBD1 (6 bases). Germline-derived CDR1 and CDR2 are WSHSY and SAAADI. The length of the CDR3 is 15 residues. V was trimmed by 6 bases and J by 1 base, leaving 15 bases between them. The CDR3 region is CASRDGGGDNYGYTF. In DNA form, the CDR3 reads TGCGCCAGCAGAGACGGAGGGGGGGATAACTATGGCTACACCTTC.

The CDR3 DNA is TGTGCCAGCAGCTTACTGCAAAACACTGAAGCTTTCTTT. Amino acid sequence: CASSLLQNTEAFF. The gene calls are TRBV7-9 and TRBJ1-1; no reliable D call. CDR1 is SEHNR, CDR2 FQNEAQ, per germline (reference sequence). This CDR3 is built from 13 residues. Trimming left V 2 bases short and J 2 bases short, with 6 bases between.

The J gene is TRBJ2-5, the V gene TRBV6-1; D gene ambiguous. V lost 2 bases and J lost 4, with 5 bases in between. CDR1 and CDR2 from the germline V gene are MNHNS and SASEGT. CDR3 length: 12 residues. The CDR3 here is CASSEIRETQYF. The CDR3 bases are TGTGCCAGCAGTGAAATCCGAGAGACCCAGTACTTC.

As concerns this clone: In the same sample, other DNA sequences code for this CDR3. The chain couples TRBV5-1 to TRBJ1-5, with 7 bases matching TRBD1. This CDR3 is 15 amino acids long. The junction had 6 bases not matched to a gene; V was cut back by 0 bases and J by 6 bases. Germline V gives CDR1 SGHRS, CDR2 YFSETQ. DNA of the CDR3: TGCGCCAGCAGCTTGGAGGGGGCCCGGGGTCAGCCCCAGCATTTT. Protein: CASSLEGARGQPQHF.

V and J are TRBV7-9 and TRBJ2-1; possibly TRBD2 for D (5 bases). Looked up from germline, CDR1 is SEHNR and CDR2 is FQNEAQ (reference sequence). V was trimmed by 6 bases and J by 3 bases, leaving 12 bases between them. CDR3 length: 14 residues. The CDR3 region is CASRELGDYNEQFF. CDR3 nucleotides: TGTGCCAGCAGGGAGCTGGGAGACTACAATGAGCAGTTCTTC.

The CDR3 DNA follows: TGTGCCAGCAGTCCGACAGGGCCTAATGAAAAACTGTTTTTT. Translation: CASSPTGPNEKLFF. The chain links TRBV6-6 to TRBJ1-4; 7 positions agree with TRBD1. J was trimmed by 3 bases and V by 5 bases; bases with no gene match: 3. The CDR3 totals 14 residues. Germline V gives CDR1 MNHNY, CDR2 SVGAGI (reference sequence).

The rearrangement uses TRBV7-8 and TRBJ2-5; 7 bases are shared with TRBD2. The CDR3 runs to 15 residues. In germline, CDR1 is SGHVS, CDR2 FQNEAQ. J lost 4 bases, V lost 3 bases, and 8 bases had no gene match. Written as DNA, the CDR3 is TGTGCCAGCAGCTTCGGCGGGAGTATTGGAGAGACCCAGTACTTC. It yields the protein CASSFGGSIGETQYF.

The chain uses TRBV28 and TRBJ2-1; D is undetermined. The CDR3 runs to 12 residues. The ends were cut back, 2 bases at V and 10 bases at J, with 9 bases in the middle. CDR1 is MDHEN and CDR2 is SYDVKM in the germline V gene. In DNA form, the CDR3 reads TGTGCCAGCAGTTTAAGCCAGACAGAGCAGTTCTTC. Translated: CASSLSQTEQFF.

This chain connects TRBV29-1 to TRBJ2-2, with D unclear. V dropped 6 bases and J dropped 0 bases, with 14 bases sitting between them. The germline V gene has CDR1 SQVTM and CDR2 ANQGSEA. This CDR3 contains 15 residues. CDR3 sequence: CSVLVSAANTGELFF. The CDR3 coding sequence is TGCAGCGTATTAGTCTCGGCAGCGAACACCGGGGAGCTGTTTTTT.

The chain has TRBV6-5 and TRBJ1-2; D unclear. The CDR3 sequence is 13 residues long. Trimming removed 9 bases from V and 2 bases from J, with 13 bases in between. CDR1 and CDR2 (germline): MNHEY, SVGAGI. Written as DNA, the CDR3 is TGTGCCAGTGGACGAGCGGGGAACTATGGCTACACCTTC. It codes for CASGRAGNYGYTF.

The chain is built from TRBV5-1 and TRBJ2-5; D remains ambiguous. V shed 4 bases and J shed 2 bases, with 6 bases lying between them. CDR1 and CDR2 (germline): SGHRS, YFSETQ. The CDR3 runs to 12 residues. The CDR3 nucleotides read TGCGCCAGCAGCCCGACTCAAGAGACCCAGTACTTC. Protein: CASSPTQETQYF. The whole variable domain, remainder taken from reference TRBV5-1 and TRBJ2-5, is KAGVTQTPRYLIKTRGQQVTLSCSPISGHRSVSWYQQTPGQGLQFLFEYFSETQRNKGNFPGRFSGRQFSNSRSEMNVSTLELGDSALYLCASSPTQETQYFGPGTRLLVL.

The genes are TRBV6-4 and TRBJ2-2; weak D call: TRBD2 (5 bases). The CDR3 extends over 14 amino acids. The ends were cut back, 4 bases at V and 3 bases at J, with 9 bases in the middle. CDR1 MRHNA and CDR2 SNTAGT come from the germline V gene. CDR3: CASSVIGDTGELFF. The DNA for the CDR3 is TGTGCCAGCAGTGTCATCGGGGACACCGGGGAGCTGTTTTTT.

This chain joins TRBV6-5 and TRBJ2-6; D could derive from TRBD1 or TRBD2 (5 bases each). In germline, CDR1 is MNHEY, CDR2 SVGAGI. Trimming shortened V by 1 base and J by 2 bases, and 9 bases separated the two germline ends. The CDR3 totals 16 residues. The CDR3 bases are TGTGCCAGCAGTTACTGGGGGAGTGCTGGGGCCAACGTCCTGACTTTC. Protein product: CASSYWGSAGANVLTF.